The rows below give T cell receptor beta chains drawn from one sample of a study of T cell responses to AZD1222 COVID-19 vaccine. The repertoire was sequenced with immunoSEQ multiplex PCR; TCRdb's copy has only in-frame clones and lacks some. This sample has around 78,000 clones, with 90% to 95% found just once. The sequencing used peripheral blood, collected on day 0 of MenACWY control vaccination. These receptors were collected from an adult in good health. CDR3s include the opening cysteine and the closing phenylalanine or tryptophan. D genes are given only for firm matches.

TRBD2	TRBV20-1	TRBJ2-7	CSASFGGAYEQYF	TGCAGTGCTAGTTTTGGGGGGGCCTACGAGCAGTACTTC
TRBD2	TRBV19	TRBJ2-1	CASSGIAPVAGVVIEQFF	TGTGCCAGTAGTGGAATAGCCCCCGTAGCGGGAGTGGTCATAGAGCAGTTCTTC
.	TRBV6-1	TRBJ2-7	CASSEGGLSYEQYF	TGTGCCAGCAGTGAGGGTGGCCTGTCCTACGAGCAGTACTTC
TRBD2	TRBV3-1/TRBV3-2	TRBJ2-5	CASSQDPSGRESWETQYF	TGTGCCAGCAGCCAAGATCCCTCGGGGCGGGAGTCGTGGGAGACCCAGTACTTC
.	TRBV15	TRBJ2-1	CATSRDRGEPLGNEQFF	TGTGCCACCAGCAGAGATCGGGGAGAACCCCTCGGGAATGAGCAGTTCTTC
.	TRBV5-1	TRBJ1-2	CASSLESEMNYGYTF	TGCGCCAGCAGCTTGGAGTCAGAGATGAACTATGGCTACACCTTC
TRBD1	TRBV9	TRBJ2-6	CASSETGTVSGANVLTF	TGTGCCAGCAGCGAAACCGGGACAGTCTCTGGGGCCAACGTCCTGACTTTC
TRBD1	TRBV10-3	TRBJ2-1	CAISDPRTGNEQFF	TGTGCCATCAGTGACCCAAGGACAGGTAATGAGCAGTTCTTC
.	TRBV29-1	TRBJ1-2	CSVAPLGDYGYTF	TGCAGCGTGGCCCCGCTTGGGGACTATGGCTACACCTTC
TRBD2	TRBV5-6	TRBJ2-4	CASSLRREGLAKNIQYF	TGTGCCAGCAGCTTGCGTCGGGAGGGGTTAGCCAAAAACATTCAGTACTTC
.	TRBV5-6	TRBJ2-7	CASSTPDQGYEQYF	TGTGCCAGCAGCACACCCGACCAGGGCTACGAGCAGTACTTC